Below, 24 T cell receptor beta chains from the same sample are listed, as sequenced in a study of blood T cell repertoires in COVID-19. Clones were sequenced by immunoSEQ multiplex PCR, and TCRdb holds only the in-frame ones, with some missing. The table lists 350,000 to 450,000 clones, around 89% of them singletons, with roughly 1.1% in the top ten. The sample comprised PBMCs or T cells enriched from blood (not recorded which). Source of these receptors: a man aged 30-40 years who had recovered from COVID-19.

V and J are TRBV5-5 and TRBJ1-1, with TRBD1 as a possible D gene (5 bases). The germline CDR1 and CDR2 sequences are SGHKS and YYEKEE (reference sequence). The CDR3 has 13 residues. The germline V and J ends were trimmed by 5 bases and 11 bases, with 19 bases remaining between them. Here the CDR3 DNA reads TGTGCCAGCAGTCCGGACATAAAGTCGTCGGCTTTCTTT. Protein product: CASSPDIKSSAFF.

This clone was counted once. The J gene is TRBJ2-1, the V gene TRBV19; a weak D match, TRBD1 (6 bases). V lost 7 bases to trimming and J lost 4 bases, with 11 bases between them. CDR1 and CDR2 (germline): LNHDA, SQIVND (reference sequence). The length of the CDR3 is 13 residues. The CDR3 loop reads CASTRTEYNEQFF. The CDR3 coding sequence is TGTGCCAGTACCCGGACAGAGTACAATGAGCAGTTCTTC.

The chain uses TRBV10-2 and TRBJ1-1; tentative D call: TRBD1 (5 bases). Trimming stripped 4 bases from V and 0 bases from J, with 15 bases between. The CDR3 consists of 16 residues. The V gene's germline CDR1 is WSHSY and CDR2 SAAADI. The CDR3 DNA is TGCGCCAGCAGTGGAGTCCCAGGAGGGGTGAACACTGAAGCTTTCTTT. As protein: CASSGVPGGVNTEAFF.

As for this clone: Other DNA sequences of this sample code for an identical CDR3. J is TRBJ1-1 and V is TRBV18; TRBD1 might be the D (5 bases). Germline CDR1 reads KGHSH; CDR2 reads LQKENI. This CDR3 contains 13 residues. V was shortened by 3 bases and J by 1 base, with 6 bases between the two germline ends. Here the CDR3 reads CASSPQGNTEAFF. In DNA form, the CDR3 reads TGTGCCAGCTCACCTCAGGGGAACACTGAAGCTTTCTTT. The complete variable domain, with remaining parts taken from reference TRBV18 and TRBJ1-1, reads NAGVMQNPRHLVRRRGQEARLRCSPMKGHSHVYWYRQLPEEGLKFMVYLQKENIIDESGMPKERFSAEFPKEGPSILRIQQVVRGDSAAYFCASSPQGNTEAFFGQGTRLTVV.

V is TRBV19 and J is TRBJ1-1; TRBD1 matches at 7 bases. Trimming removed 5 bases from V and 1 base from J; junction bases left unmatched: 1. The germline V gene has CDR1 LNHDA and CDR2 SQIVND (reference sequence). The CDR3 loop spans 13 amino acids. The CDR3 protein is CASSEGANTEAFF. The CDR3 DNA follows: TGTGCCAGTAGTGAGGGGGCGAACACTGAAGCTTTCTTT.

The chain is built from TRBV3-1 (or the pseudogene TRBV3-2) and TRBJ1-1; D is unresolved. The ends were cut back, 1 base at V and 6 bases at J, with 3 bases in the middle. The CDR3 contains 11 residues. The germline V gene has CDR1 LGHDT and CDR2 YNNKEL (reference sequence). This CDR3 reads CASSQAAEAFF. Written as DNA, the CDR3 is TGTGCCAGCAGCCAAGCGGCTGAAGCTTTCTTT.

The chain carries TRBV5-1 and TRBJ2-5, with D tentatively TRBD1 (5 bases). Germline assignment: CDR1 SGHRS and CDR2 YFSETQ. The V and J ends lost 0 bases and 4 bases respectively, with 10 bases between them. This CDR3 contains 14 residues. CDR3 in DNA: TGCGCCAGCAGCTTGGCCATGGGGCTAGAGACCCAGTACTTC. As protein: CASSLAMGLETQYF.

The V and J genes are TRBV19 and TRBJ2-2; D ambiguous. The germline CDR1 and CDR2 sequences are LNHDA and SQIVND (reference sequence). The CDR3 covers 14 residues. Trimming cost V 5 bases and J 3 bases, with 10 bases left between them. The CDR3 protein is CASSFALDTGELFF. The CDR3 DNA is TGTGCCAGTAGTTTCGCTTTAGACACCGGGGAGCTGTTTTTT.

The genes are TRBV2 and TRBJ2-2, with 9 bases that match TRBD2. The CDR3 runs 15 residues. The V gene's germline CDR1 is SNHLY and CDR2 FYNNEI. Germline trimming cut 8 bases from V and 2 bases from J; bases unmatched to any gene: 6. The CDR3 nucleotides are TGTGCCAGCTCCCGACTAGCGGTTAACACCGGGGAGCTGTTTTTT. Protein sequence: CASSRLAVNTGELFF.

The gene calls are TRBV3-1 (or the pseudogene TRBV3-2) and TRBJ2-3; D might be TRBD1 (5 bases). V gave up 0 bases and J gave up 1 base, with 5 bases separating them. The germline gives CDR1 LGHDT, CDR2 YNNKEL (reference sequence). This CDR3 contains 14 residues. CDR3 protein: CASSQEGGTDTQYF. CDR3 DNA: TGTGCCAGCAGCCAAGAAGGGGGCACAGATACGCAGTATTTT.

The CDR3 spells CASSFWDRGYSPLHF. Here the CDR3 DNA reads TGTGCCAGCAGCTTCTGGGACAGGGGATATTCACCCCTCCACTTT. V usage is TRBV7-9 and J usage is TRBJ1-6; 10 bases map to TRBD1. Germline CDR1 and CDR2: SEHNR and FQNEAQ (reference sequence). CDR3 length: 15 residues. J lost 8 bases, V lost 3 bases, and 4 bases had no gene match.

A remark on this clone: This specimen includes other DNA sequences encoding the same CDR3. V is TRBV11-2 and J is TRBJ2-7; TRBD2 matches 13 bases. This CDR3 has 14 residues. Germline CDR1 and CDR2: SGHAT and FQNNGV. J was trimmed by 4 bases and V by 3 bases; bases with no gene match: 0. CDR3 protein: CASSLGLAGYEQYF. The CDR3 DNA reads as TGTGCCAGCAGCTTGGGACTAGCGGGGTACGAGCAGTACTTC.

V and J are TRBV5-5 and TRBJ2-7; 11 bases agree with TRBD2. The ends lost 1 base at V and 4 bases at J; junction bases unmatched: 7. The CDR3 length is 16 residues. Germline loops: CDR1 SGHKS, CDR2 YYEKEE (reference sequence). DNA for the CDR3: TGTGCCAGCAGCTTGCCTCCGGGACTAGCGGTTTACGAGCAGTACTTC. Its protein is CASSLPPGLAVYEQYF.

The rearrangement uses TRBV7-6 and TRBJ2-1, with TRBD2 identical over 12 bases. Germline V gives CDR1 SGHVS, CDR2 FNYEAQ. CDR3 size: 16 residues. Losses at the gene ends were 1 base for V and 9 bases for J; bases not matched to a gene: 7. The CDR3 coding sequence is TGTGCCAGCAGCTTAGGTCTGACTAGCGGGAGAGGTGAGCAGTTCTTC. Residues: CASSLGLTSGRGEQFF.

The chain recombines TRBV7-9 with TRBJ2-3; weak D call: TRBD1 (5 bases). In germline, CDR1 is SEHNR, CDR2 FQNEAQ (reference sequence). The V and J ends lost 6 bases and 2 bases respectively, with 9 bases between them. This CDR3 has 13 residues. The CDR3 spells CASRQVTTDTQYF. Written as DNA, the CDR3 is TGTGCCAGCAGACAGGTAACCACAGATACGCAGTATTTT. Together with reference TRBV7-9 and TRBJ2-3, the CDR3 gives the full variable domain: DTGVSQNPRHKITKRGQNVTFRCDPISEHNRLYWYRQTLGQGPEFLTYFQNEAQLEKSRLLSDRFSAERPKGSFSTLEIQRTEQGDSAMYLCASRQVTTDTQYFGPGTRLTVL.

This clone was observed a single time. This chain connects TRBV11-2 to TRBJ1-1, with 10 bases that match TRBD1. The CDR3 totals 14 residues. Per the germline V gene, CDR1 is SGHAT and CDR2 is FQNNGV. The ends lost 3 bases at V and 3 bases at J; junction bases unmatched: 1. The CDR3 sequence is CASSLGQGYTEAFF. CDR3 nucleotide sequence: TGTGCCAGCAGCTTGGGACAGGGGTACACTGAAGCTTTCTTT. The variable domain in full, completed from reference TRBV11-2 and TRBJ1-1, reads EAGVAQSPRYKIIEKRQSVAFWCNPISGHATLYWYQQILGQGPKLLIQFQNNGVVDDSQLPKDRFSAERLKGVDSTLKIQPAKLEDSAVYLCASSLGQGYTEAFFGQGTRLTVV.

Written as DNA, the CDR3 is TGTGCCAGTAGTACGACAGTGAACACTGAAGCTTTCTTT. Amino acid sequence: CASSTTVNTEAFF. The chain links TRBV19 to TRBJ1-1; TRBD1 is a possible D gene (5 bases). Trimming removed 4 bases at V and 0 bases at J, with 6 bases between. CDR1 and CDR2 from the germline V gene are LNHDA and SQIVND (reference sequence). The CDR3 loop spans 13 amino acids.

This chain uses TRBV5-8 with TRBJ1-4, with 9 bases lining up with TRBD1. The CDR3 extends over 14 amino acids. J was trimmed by 5 bases and V by 3 bases; bases with no gene match: 2. The germline gives CDR1 SGHTS, CDR2 YDEGEE. CDR3 in DNA: TGTGCCAGCAGCTACGGGACAGGGAATGAAAAACTGTTTTTT. Amino acid sequence: CASSYGTGNEKLFF.

The chain is built from TRBV13 and TRBJ2-5; 10 nucleotides match TRBD2. CDR1 PRHDT and CDR2 FYEKMQ come from the germline V gene (reference sequence). After removal of 0 bases from V and 5 bases from J, the junction contained 6 bases not matched to a gene. The CDR3 loop spans 16 amino acids. DNA for the CDR3: TGTGCCAGCAGCTTAGGAGGACTAGCGGCAGAGGAGACCCAGTACTTC. This sequence encodes CASSLGGLAAEETQYF.

This chain joins TRBV28 and TRBJ2-7, with TRBD1 matching over 9 bases. The J segment lost 3 bases and the V segment lost 7 bases, leaving 10 bases of the junction unmatched. The CDR3 extends over 15 amino acids. Germline assignment: CDR1 MDHEN and CDR2 SYDVKM. This CDR3 is CASTQPGTGNYEQYF. The CDR3 DNA follows: TGTGCCAGCACCCAGCCAGGGACAGGGAACTACGAGCAGTACTTC. Variable domain in full (rest from reference TRBV28 and TRBJ2-7): DVKVTQSSRYLVKRTGEKVFLECVQDMDHENMFWYRQDPGLGLRLIYFSYDVKMKEKGDIPEGYSVSREKKERFSLILESASTNQTSMYLCASTQPGTGNYEQYFGPGTRLTVT.

This clone was detected once. The chain combines TRBV29-1 with TRBJ1-2; D gene unclear. CDR1 and CDR2 from the germline V gene are SQVTM and ANQGSEA. The CDR3 covers 11 residues. The V gene lost 4 bases and the J gene lost 4 bases, with 7 bases spanning the gap. CDR3 sequence: CSVGHTYGYTF. The CDR3 DNA is TGCAGCGTTGGACATACCTATGGCTACACCTTC. The full variable domain, with the rest looked up from reference TRBV29-1 and TRBJ1-2, is SAVISQKPSRDICQRGTSLTIQCQVDSQVTMMFWYRQQPGQSLTLIATANQGSEATYESGFVIDKFPISRPNLTFSTLTVSNMSPEDSSIYLCSVGHTYGYTFGSGTRLTVV.

V is TRBV28 and J is TRBJ2-2; the match to TRBD1 covers 7 bases. Per the germline V gene, CDR1 is MDHEN and CDR2 is SYDVKM. Trimming cost V 5 bases and J 5 bases; bases outside gene matches: 8. The CDR3 covers 15 residues. In nucleotides, the CDR3 is TGTGCCAGCAGTCCCGGATCACAGGGGACCGGGGAGCTGTTTTTT. Protein product: CASSPGSQGTGELFF.

The rearrangement joins TRBV7-6 to TRBJ2-1, with TRBD2 identical over 7 bases. The V segment lost 4 bases and the J segment 8 bases; nucleotides outside the gene matches: 14. CDR1 and CDR2 (germline): SGHVS, FNYEAQ. The length of the CDR3 is 16 residues. The CDR3, as DNA: TGTGCCAGCAGCTCCCTAGGAGGGAGGGCCCTCGATGAGCAGTTCTTC. Its translation is CASSSLGGRALDEQFF. The whole variable domain, filled in from reference TRBV7-6 and TRBJ2-1, reads GAGVSQSPRYKVTKRGQDVALRCDPISGHVSLYWYRQALGQGPEFLTYFNYEAQQDKSGLPNDRFSAERPEGSISTLTIQRTEQRDSAMYRCASSSLGGRALDEQFFGPGTRLTVL.

Only one count was recorded for this clone. The chain joins TRBV5-4 to TRBJ2-1; D is unclear. This CDR3 spans 12 amino acids. Germline CDR1 reads SGHNT; CDR2 reads YYREEE (reference sequence). V dropped 5 bases and J dropped 5 bases, with 8 bases sitting between them. DNA for the CDR3: TGTGCCAGCAGTCTGGCCGACAATGAGCAGTTCTTC. Protein sequence: CASSLADNEQFF.